These 13 T cell receptor beta chains were all obtained from the same sample, sequenced in a study of blood T cell repertoires in COVID-19. Sequenced by immunoSEQ multiplex PCR; TCRdb stores in-frame clones only, minus some. The table shows about 22,000 clones, with 65% to 90% occurring only once. The specimen sequenced was peripheral blood. These receptors were collected from an older man with acute or convalescent COVID-19.

The V gene is TRBV7-2, the J gene TRBJ2-3, with D tentatively TRBD1 (5 bases). V lost 3 bases and J lost 3, with 13 bases in between. Germline-derived CDR1 and CDR2 are SGHTA and FQGNSA. The length of the CDR3 is 15 residues. The CDR3 reads CASSFLGADTDTQYF. CDR3 DNA sequence: TGTGCCAGCAGCTTCCTAGGGGCGGATACAGATACGCAGTATTTT.

The CDR3 here is CASSLDAQREWGETQYF. In DNA, the CDR3 is TGTGCCAGCAGCTTAGATGCCCAGCGGGAGTGGGGCGAGACCCAGTACTTC. The chain has TRBV11-2 and TRBJ2-5, with 8 positions matching TRBD2. J gave up 5 bases and V 0 bases, and 11 bases lay outside the gene matches. Germline CDR1 is SGHAT and CDR2 is FQNNGV. There are 17 residues in the CDR3.

This chain connects TRBV19 to TRBJ2-1; a possible D gene is TRBD2 (7 bases). Germline CDR1 is LNHDA and CDR2 is SQIVND (reference sequence). CDR3 length: 15 residues. V lost 2 bases to trimming and J lost 6 bases, with 14 bases between them. Written as DNA, the CDR3 is TGTGCCAGTAGTATAAGAGAGGGGGGGATCAATGAGCAGTTCTTC. It yields the protein CASSIREGGINEQFF.

The chain uses TRBV7-2 and TRBJ1-1; D possibly corresponds to TRBD1 (5 bases). This CDR3 has 15 amino acids. V was clipped by 4 bases and J by 8 bases, with 20 bases between them. Germline CDR1 and CDR2: SGHTA and FQGNSA. CDR3 amino acids: CASSSPGRDQREAFF. The CDR3, as DNA: TGTGCCAGCAGCTCCCCGGGGCGGGATCAGCGGGAAGCTTTCTTT.

V and J are TRBV7-8 and TRBJ2-3; D remains unclear. The germline gives CDR1 SGHVS, CDR2 FQNEAQ. Between the trimmed V and J ends, which lost 1 base and 0 bases, there was a span of 14 bases. This CDR3 has 17 residues. CDR3 sequence: CASSLGSQVGSTDTQYF. Here the CDR3 DNA reads TGTGCCAGCAGCTTAGGTAGTCAGGTTGGGAGCACAGATACGCAGTATTTT.

This clone has just one count. The rearrangement uses TRBV30 and TRBJ2-1, with D tentatively TRBD1 (5 bases). V shed 0 bases and J shed 4 bases, with 16 bases lying between them. Germline values: CDR1 GTSNPN, CDR2 SVGIG (reference sequence). This CDR3 contains 16 residues. In DNA, the CDR3 is TGTGCCTGGAGTGTACGCGGTGGGGCTACTTACAATGAGCAGTTCTTC. Protein sequence: CAWSVRGGATYNEQFF.

The rearrangement links TRBV6-5 to TRBJ1-4, with 7 bases matching TRBD1. Germline loops: CDR1 MNHEY, CDR2 SVGAGI. V gave up 4 bases and J gave up 4 bases; unmatched junction bases: 3. The CDR3 covers 14 residues. CDR3 DNA: TGTGCCAGCAGTTCGGACAGGATTAATGAAAAACTGTTTTTT. Translating it yields CASSSDRINEKLFF.

The chain carries TRBV4-2 and TRBJ1-1, with D hard to call. Per the germline V gene, CDR1 is LGHNA and CDR2 is YNFKEQ. The CDR3 extends over 13 amino acids. Trimming left V 2 bases short and J 1 base short, with 5 bases between. The CDR3 DNA reads as TGTGCCAGCAGCCAAAGCTCGAACACTGAAGCTTTCTTT. Amino acid sequence: CASSQSSNTEAFF.

This clone was counted a few times. The chain carries TRBV10-3 and TRBJ1-5; 12 bases align to TRBD1. The CDR3 runs to 15 residues. Unmatched junction bases numbered 5, after V lost 6 bases and J lost 5 bases. Germline CDR1 reads ENHRY; CDR2 reads SYGVKD. The CDR3 here is CAIRTGTGGDQPQHF. The CDR3 DNA sequence: TGTGCCATCAGAACCGGGACAGGGGGCGATCAGCCCCAGCATTTT.

This sequence joins TRBV18 and TRBJ2-7, with D perhaps matching TRBD2 (6 bases). The CDR3 is made up of 14 amino acids. Trimming left V 0 bases short and J 5 bases short, with 11 bases between. Germline loops: CDR1 KGHSH, CDR2 LQKENI. In DNA form, the CDR3 reads TGTGCCAGCTCACCACCCGGGACTTCTCACGAGCAGTACTTC. It specifies CASSPPGTSHEQYF. The full variable domain, its missing parts supplied by reference TRBV18 and TRBJ2-7, is NAGVMQNPRHLVRRRGQEARLRCSPMKGHSHVYWYRQLPEEGLKFMVYLQKENIIDESGMPKERFSAEFPKEGPSILRIQQVVRGDSAAYFCASSPPGTSHEQYFGPGTRLTVT.

V is TRBV12-5 and J is TRBJ2-2; D gene ambiguous. From germline, CDR1 is LGHNT and CDR2 FRNRAP. V was shortened by 3 bases and J by 7 bases, with 3 bases between the two germline ends. The CDR3 runs 11 residues. CDR3 sequence reads: CASGFLGELFF. The CDR3 DNA reads TGTGCTAGTGGTTTTCTCGGGGAGCTGTTTTTT.

The rearrangement uses TRBV7-9 and TRBJ2-7, with TRBD1 as a possible D gene (5 bases). The length of the CDR3 is 14 residues. V gave up 5 bases and J gave up 3 bases, with 14 bases separating them. The V gene's germline CDR1 is SEHNR and CDR2 FQNEAQ (reference sequence). CDR3: CASSKIGANYEQYF. In DNA, the CDR3 is TGTGCCAGCAGCAAGATAGGGGCCAACTACGAGCAGTACTTC.

The chain combines TRBV18 with TRBJ2-7; the match to TRBD1 covers 10 bases. After removal of 5 bases from V and 6 bases from J, the junction contained 13 bases not matched to a gene. The germline CDR1 and CDR2 sequences are KGHSH and LQKENI. The CDR3 sequence is 16 residues long. Here the CDR3 reads CASSERPGQGSSEQYF. DNA for the CDR3: TGTGCCAGCTCAGAAAGACCGGGACAGGGGTCGTCCGAGCAGTACTTC.